This TCR beta chain emerged from a study of OX40 agonist ivuxolimab in advanced cancers. This CDR3 spans 15 amino acids. Germline CDR1 reads MDHEN; CDR2 reads SYDVKM. The junction had 9 bases not matched to a gene; V was cut back by 7 bases and J by 4 bases. Some clones are missing from TCRdb's copy, which holds only in-frame ones; the method was immunoSEQ multiplex PCR. The sample lists tens of thousands of clones, roughly 86% occurring once. The chain recombines TRBV28 with TRBJ2-1; TRBD2 matches at 8 bases. This receptor was taken from an adult with an advanced solid tumor such as melanoma, head and neck, liver or kidney cancer. The sequenced sample was CD4+ or CD8+ T cells sorted from blood, obtained in a trial of the OX40 agonist ivuxolimab. The CDR3 bases are TGTGCCAGCACCCTTGTCACTAGCGGATACAATGAGCAGTTCTTC. The encoded protein is CASTLVTSGYNEQFF. Variable domain in full (rest from reference TRBV28 and TRBJ2-1): DVKVTQSSRYLVKRTGEKVFLECVQDMDHENMFWYRQDPGLGLRLIYFSYDVKMKEKGDIPEGYSVSREKKERFSLILESASTNQTSMYLCASTLVTSGYNEQFFGPGTRLTVL.